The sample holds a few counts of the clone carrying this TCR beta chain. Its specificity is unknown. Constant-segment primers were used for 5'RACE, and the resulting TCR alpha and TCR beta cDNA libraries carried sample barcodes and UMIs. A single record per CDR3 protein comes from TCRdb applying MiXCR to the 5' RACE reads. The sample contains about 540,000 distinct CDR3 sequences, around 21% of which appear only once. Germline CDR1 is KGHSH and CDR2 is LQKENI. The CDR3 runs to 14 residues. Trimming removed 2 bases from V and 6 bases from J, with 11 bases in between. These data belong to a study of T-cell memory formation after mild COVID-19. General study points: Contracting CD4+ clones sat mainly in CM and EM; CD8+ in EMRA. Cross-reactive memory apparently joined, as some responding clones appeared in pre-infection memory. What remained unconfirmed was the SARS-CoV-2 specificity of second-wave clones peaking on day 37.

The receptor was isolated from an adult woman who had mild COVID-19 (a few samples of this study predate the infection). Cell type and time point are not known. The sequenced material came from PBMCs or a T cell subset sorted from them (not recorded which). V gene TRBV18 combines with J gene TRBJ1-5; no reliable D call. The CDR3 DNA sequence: TGTGCCAGCTCACCAGGTCGTGAAGGTCAGCCCCAGCATTTT. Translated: CASSPGREGQPQHF.